These 6 T cell receptor beta chains were sequenced from one sample in a study of shared clonotypes between healthy human individuals. The repertoire was sequenced with immunoSEQ multiplex PCR; TCRdb's copy has only in-frame clones and lacks some. Of 2 million to 2.5 million clones listed, over 90% are singletons. The sequencing input was naive CD4+ T cells from PBMCs. This sample's subset: CD45RA+ positively selected. These receptors originate from a man younger than 35 in good health. Some clones in this sample may be carry-over from other donors' samples.

The V and J genes are TRBV10-3 and TRBJ2-7; TRBD2 matches at 12 bases. This CDR3 is 15 amino acids long. Germline loops: CDR1 ENHRY, CDR2 SYGVKD. The V segment lost 2 bases and the J segment 7 bases; nucleotides outside the gene matches: 6. CDR3 DNA: TGTGCCATCAGTGAGGAGACTAGCGGGAGTGTGGAGCAGTACTTC. This encodes CAISEETSGSVEQYF.

This chain connects TRBV5-6 to TRBJ1-6, with TRBD1 matching 7 bases. V lost 4 bases and J lost 8; bases outside the gene matches: 3. Germline V gives CDR1 SGHDT, CDR2 YYEEEE. This CDR3 has 13 amino acids. The CDR3 protein is CASSLDRDSPLHF. In nucleotides, the CDR3 is TGTGCCAGCAGCCTCGACAGGGATTCACCCCTCCACTTT.

CDR3 protein: CASSLYGSGRRSSYNEQFF. DNA of the CDR3: TGTGCCAGCAGTTTATACGGTAGCGGGAGGAGGAGCTCCTACAATGAGCAGTTCTTC. V usage is TRBV28 and J usage is TRBJ2-1; 10 bases line up with TRBD2. This CDR3 contains 19 residues. From germline, CDR1 is MDHEN and CDR2 SYDVKM. The trim removed 1 base at V and 0 bases at J, leaving 9 bases unmatched.

The rearrangement joins TRBV30 to TRBJ2-3; 13 nucleotides line up with TRBD2. The J segment lost 2 bases and the V segment lost 3 bases, leaving 5 bases of the junction unmatched. Germline V gene lookup returns CDR1 GTSNPN and CDR2 SVGIG (reference sequence). This CDR3 contains 16 residues. This CDR3 is CAWRSGLAGYTDTQYF. As DNA, the CDR3 is TGTGCCTGGAGGTCGGGACTAGCGGGATACACAGATACGCAGTATTTT.

This clone has a single count. Here the CDR3 reads CASSWYQGPGGYTF. The CDR3 nucleotides are TGTGCCAGCAGTTGGTATCAAGGGCCCGGAGGCTACACCTTC. The chain recombines TRBV6-5 with TRBJ1-2; D remains unclear. With 4 bases removed from V and 8 bases from J, the gap between germline ends came to 17 bases. This CDR3 spans 14 amino acids. From germline, CDR1 is MNHEY and CDR2 SVGAGI.

This rearrangement joins TRBV28 to TRBJ2-7, with TRBD2 matching over 7 bases. V lost 6 bases to trimming and J lost 0 bases; unmatched junction nucleotides: 2. Germline CDR1 MDHEN, CDR2 SYDVKM. CDR3 length equals 13 residues. The CDR3 loop is CASRGGFSYEQYF. CDR3 coding DNA: TGTGCCAGCAGGGGGGGGTTCTCCTACGAGCAGTACTTC.